This paragraph covers one T cell receptor (beta chain) sequence. The PCR used 60 Vbeta and 13 Jbeta primers. Measured with immunoSEQ multiplex PCR; TCRdb has only the in-frame clones, and not every one. The table has roughly 89,000 clones, 80% seen once. This specimen comes from a study of cytomegalovirus exposure and HLA in healthy donors. Study overall: Samples from HLA-typed donors yielded 65 million to 85 million unique TCRs in an early data release.

Germline V gene data show CDR1 as SGHNT and CDR2 as YYREEE (reference sequence). There are 15 residues in the CDR3. V was clipped by 3 bases and J by 10 bases; unmatched bases: 9. The rearrangement links TRBV5-4 to TRBJ1-6, with 8 bases aligning to TRBD1. The source is a man younger than 35 in good health and CMV-seronegative. The source material was PBMCs. CDR3 loop: CASSSPQGVGSPLHF. CDR3 in DNA: TGTGCCAGCAGCTCACCACAGGGGGTAGGCTCACCCCTCCACTTT.